This T cell receptor beta chain is drawn from a study of cytomegalovirus exposure and HLA in healthy donors. Study-wide context: HLA-typed donors were the source of about 85 million unique TCRs held in an early data release.

General study results and limits: Presence/absence comparisons presumed near-even sequencing depth among donors. A previous analysis found most TCR beta V segments productive roughly 90% or roughly 30% of the time. An analysis was carried out at a later point. It showed that HLA-associated TCR beta chains were more clonally expanded than equally common non-associated chains.

This CDR3 comprises 16 residues. Germline values: CDR1 ENHRY, CDR2 SYGVKD. Unmatched junction bases numbered 8, after V lost 4 bases and J lost 0 bases. Worth noting for this clone: Its antigen is still unknown.

Use of 60 Vbeta and 13 Jbeta primers characterized the PCR. Libraries were prepared by immunoSEQ multiplex PCR; TCRdb keeps only in-frame clonotypes and omits some of them. Seen here are about 160,000 clones, 55% to 70% observed once, and the top ten hold around 3%. Sequencing used PBMCs. The V gene is TRBV10-3, the J gene TRBJ2-7, with 8 nucleotides matching TRBD2. The sequence derives from a woman aged 35 to 49 in good health and CMV-seropositive. CDR3 bases: TGTGCCATCAGTGGCGGGCGGGGGGTGTCCTCCTACGAGCAGTACTTC. It is translated as CAISGGRGVSSYEQYF.